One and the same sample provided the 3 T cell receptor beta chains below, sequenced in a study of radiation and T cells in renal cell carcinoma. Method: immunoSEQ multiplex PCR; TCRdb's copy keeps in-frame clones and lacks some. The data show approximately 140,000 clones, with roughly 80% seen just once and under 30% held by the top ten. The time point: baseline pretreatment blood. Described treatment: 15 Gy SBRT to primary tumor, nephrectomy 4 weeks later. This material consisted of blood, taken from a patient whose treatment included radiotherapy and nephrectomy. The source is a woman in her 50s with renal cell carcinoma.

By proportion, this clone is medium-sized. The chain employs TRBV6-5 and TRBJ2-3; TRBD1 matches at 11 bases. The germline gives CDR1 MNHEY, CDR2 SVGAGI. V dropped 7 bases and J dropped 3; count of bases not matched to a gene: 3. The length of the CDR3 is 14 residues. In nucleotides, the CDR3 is TGTGCCAGCATGGACAGGGGGCGGACAGATACGCAGTATTTT. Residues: CASMDRGRTDTQYF.

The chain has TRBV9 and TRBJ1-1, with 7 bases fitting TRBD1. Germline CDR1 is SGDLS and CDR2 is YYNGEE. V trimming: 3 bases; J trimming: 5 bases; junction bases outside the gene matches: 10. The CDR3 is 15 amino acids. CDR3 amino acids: CASSGNIGGKTEAFF. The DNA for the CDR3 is TGTGCCAGCAGCGGTAACATAGGGGGCAAGACTGAAGCTTTCTTT. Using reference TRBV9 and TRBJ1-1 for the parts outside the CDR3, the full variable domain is DSGVTQTPKHLITATGQRVTLRCSPRSGDLSVYWYQQSLDQGLQFLIQYYNGEERAKGNILERFSAQQFPDLHSELNLSSLELGDSALYFCASSGNIGGKTEAFFGQGTRLTVV.

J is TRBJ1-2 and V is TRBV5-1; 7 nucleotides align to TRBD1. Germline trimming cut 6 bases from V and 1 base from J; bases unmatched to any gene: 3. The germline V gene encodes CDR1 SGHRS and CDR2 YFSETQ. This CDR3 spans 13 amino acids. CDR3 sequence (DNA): TGCGCCAGCAAAGGGACAGATAACTATGGCTACACCTTC. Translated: CASKGTDNYGYTF.